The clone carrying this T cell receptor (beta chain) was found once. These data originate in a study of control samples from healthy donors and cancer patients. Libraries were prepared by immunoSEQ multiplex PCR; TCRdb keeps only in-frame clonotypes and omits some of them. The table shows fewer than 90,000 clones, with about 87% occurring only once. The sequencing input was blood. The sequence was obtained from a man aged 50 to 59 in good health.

The DNA of the CDR3 is TGCGCCAGCAGCGTGAACGGGGGGGAGTTGTACGAGACCCAGTACTTC. Translating it yields CASSVNGGELYETQYF. The chain links TRBV5-1 to TRBJ2-5; 8 nucleotides align to TRBD2. The CDR3 has 16 residues. The germline V gene encodes CDR1 SGHRS and CDR2 YFSETQ. V lost 4 bases to trimming and J lost 5 bases; unmatched junction nucleotides: 13. Full variable domain (outside the CDR3, taken from reference TRBV5-1 and TRBJ2-5): KAGVTQTPRYLIKTRGQQVTLSCSPISGHRSVSWYQQTPGQGLQFLFEYFSETQRNKGNFPGRFSGRQFSNSRSEMNVSTLELGDSALYLCASSVNGGELYETQYFGPGTRLLVL.